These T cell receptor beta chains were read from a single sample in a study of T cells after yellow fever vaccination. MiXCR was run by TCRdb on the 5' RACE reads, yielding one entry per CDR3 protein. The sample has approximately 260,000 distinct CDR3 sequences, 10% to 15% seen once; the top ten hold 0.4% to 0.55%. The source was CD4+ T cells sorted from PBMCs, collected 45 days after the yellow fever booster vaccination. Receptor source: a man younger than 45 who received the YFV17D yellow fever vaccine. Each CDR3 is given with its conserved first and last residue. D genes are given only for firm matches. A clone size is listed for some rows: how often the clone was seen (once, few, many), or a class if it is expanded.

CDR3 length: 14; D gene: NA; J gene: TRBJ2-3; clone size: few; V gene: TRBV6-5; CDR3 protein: CASNSASRPDTQYF; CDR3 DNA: TGTGCCAGCAATTCCGCTTCCCGGCCAGATACGCAGTATTTT
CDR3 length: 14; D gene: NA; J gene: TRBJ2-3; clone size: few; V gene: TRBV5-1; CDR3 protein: CASSSGPRVDTQYF; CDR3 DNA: TGCGCCAGCAGCTCGGGACCGCGCGTGGATACGCAGTATTTT
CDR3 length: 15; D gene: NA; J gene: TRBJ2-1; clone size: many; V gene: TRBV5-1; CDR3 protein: CASSLMGGSYNEQFF; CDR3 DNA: TGCGCCAGCAGCTTGATGGGCGGCTCCTACAATGAGCAGTTCTTC
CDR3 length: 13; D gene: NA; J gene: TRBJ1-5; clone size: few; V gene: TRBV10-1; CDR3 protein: CASSESRGQPQHF; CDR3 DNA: TGCGCCAGCAGTGAGTCCAGGGGTCAGCCCCAGCATTTT
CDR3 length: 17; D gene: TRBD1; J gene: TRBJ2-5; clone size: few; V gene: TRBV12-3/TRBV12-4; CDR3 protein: CASREKPGQGGQETQYF; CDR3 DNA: TGTGCCAGCAGGGAGAAACCGGGACAGGGTGGGCAAGAGACCCAGTACTTC
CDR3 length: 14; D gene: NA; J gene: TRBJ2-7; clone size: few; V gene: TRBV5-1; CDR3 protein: CASRLLEGPYEQYF; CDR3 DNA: TGCGCCAGCCGGCTACTGGAGGGCCCATACGAGCAGTACTTC
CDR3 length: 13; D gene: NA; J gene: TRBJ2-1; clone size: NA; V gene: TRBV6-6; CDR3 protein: CASSWPGVDEQFF; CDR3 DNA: TGTGCCAGCAGTTGGCCAGGGGTGGATGAGCAGTTCTTC
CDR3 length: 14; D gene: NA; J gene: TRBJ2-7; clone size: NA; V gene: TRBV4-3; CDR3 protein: CASSRGAGVPEQYF; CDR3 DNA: TGCGCCAGCAGCCGGGGGGCGGGGGTTCCCGAGCAGTACTTC
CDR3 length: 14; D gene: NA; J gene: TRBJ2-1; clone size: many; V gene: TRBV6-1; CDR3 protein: CASSLGPSYNEQFF; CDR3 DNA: TGTGCCAGCAGTCTCGGACCGAGCTACAATGAGCAGTTCTTC
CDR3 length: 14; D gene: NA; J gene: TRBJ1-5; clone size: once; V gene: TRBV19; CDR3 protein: CASSTQGLDQPQHF; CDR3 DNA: TGTGCCAGTAGTACCCAGGGGCTCGATCAGCCCCAGCATTTT
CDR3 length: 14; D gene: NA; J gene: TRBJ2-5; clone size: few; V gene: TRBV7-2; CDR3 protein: CASSARDSGLRQYF; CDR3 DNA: TGTGCCAGCAGCGCTAGGGACTCGGGCTTAAGACAGTACTTC
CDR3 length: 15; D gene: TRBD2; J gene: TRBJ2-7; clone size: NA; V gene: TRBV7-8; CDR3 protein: CASSLGSGRSGEQYF; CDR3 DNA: TGTGCCAGCAGCTTAGGGAGCGGGAGGTCCGGCGAGCAGTACTTC
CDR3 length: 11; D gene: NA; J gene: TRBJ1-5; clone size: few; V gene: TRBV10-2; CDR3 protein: CASSEVGPQHF; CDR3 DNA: TGCGCCAGCAGTGAGGTAGGACCCCAGCATTTT
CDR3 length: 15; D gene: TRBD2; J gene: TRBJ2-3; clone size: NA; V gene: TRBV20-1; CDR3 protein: CSARRAGAGTDTQYF; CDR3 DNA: TGCAGTGCTAGACGGGCGGGAGCGGGCACAGATACGCAGTATTTT
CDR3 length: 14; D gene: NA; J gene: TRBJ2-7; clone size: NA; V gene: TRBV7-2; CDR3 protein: CASSPSDFRYEQYF; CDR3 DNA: TGTGCCAGCAGCCCGTCTGACTTTAGGTACGAGCAGTACTTC
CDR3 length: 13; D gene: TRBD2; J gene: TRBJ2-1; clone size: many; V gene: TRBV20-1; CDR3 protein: CSARTSVYNEQFF; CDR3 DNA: TGCAGTGCGAGGACTAGCGTGTACAATGAGCAGTTCTTC
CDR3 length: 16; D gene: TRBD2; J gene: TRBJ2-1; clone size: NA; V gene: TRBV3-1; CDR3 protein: CASSQLGGRNHNEQFF; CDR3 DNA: TGTGCCAGCAGCCAGCTGGGCGGGAGGAACCACAATGAGCAGTTCTTC
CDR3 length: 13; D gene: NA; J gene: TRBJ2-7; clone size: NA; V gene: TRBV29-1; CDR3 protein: CSVYFRNTYEQYF; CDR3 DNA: TGCAGCGTTTATTTCCGAAACACCTACGAGCAGTACTTC
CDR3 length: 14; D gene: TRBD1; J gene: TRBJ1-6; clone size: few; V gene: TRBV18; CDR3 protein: CASSRQGGNSPLHF; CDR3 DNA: TGTGCCAGCTCACGACAGGGAGGAAATTCACCCCTCCACTTT
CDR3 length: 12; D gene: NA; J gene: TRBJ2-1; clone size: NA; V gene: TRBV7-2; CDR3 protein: CASSPSPNEQFF; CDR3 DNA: TGTGCCAGCAGCCCTTCACCCAATGAGCAGTTCTTC
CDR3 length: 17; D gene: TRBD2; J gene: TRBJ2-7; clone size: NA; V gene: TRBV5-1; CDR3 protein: CASSLASGRVYSYEQYF; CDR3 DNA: TGCGCCAGCAGCTTGGCTAGCGGGAGGGTGTACTCCTACGAGCAGTACTTC
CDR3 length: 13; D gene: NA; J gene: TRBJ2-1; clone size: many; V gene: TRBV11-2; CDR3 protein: CASNRGYYNEQFF; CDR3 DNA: TGTGCCAGCAACCGGGGCTACTACAATGAGCAGTTCTTC
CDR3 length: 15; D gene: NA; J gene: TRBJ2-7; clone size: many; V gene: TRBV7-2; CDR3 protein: CASRLTPQSSYEQYF; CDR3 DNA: TGTGCCAGCAGACTAACCCCACAGAGCTCCTACGAGCAGTACTTC
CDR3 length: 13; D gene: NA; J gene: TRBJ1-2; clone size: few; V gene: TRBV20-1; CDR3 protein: CSARQTGSYGYTF; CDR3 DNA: TGCAGTGCACGCCAAACAGGGTCCTATGGCTACACCTTC
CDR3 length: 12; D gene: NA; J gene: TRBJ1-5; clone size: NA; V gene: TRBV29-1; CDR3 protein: CSVGGLGQPQHF; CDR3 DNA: TGCAGCGTTGGGGGGCTCGGTCAGCCCCAGCATTTT
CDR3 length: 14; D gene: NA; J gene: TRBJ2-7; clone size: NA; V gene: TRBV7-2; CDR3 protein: CASSIYRDSYEQYF; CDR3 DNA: TGTGCCAGCAGCATTTACAGGGACTCTTACGAGCAGTACTTC
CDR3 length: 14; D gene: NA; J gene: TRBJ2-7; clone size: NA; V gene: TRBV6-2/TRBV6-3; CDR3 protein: CASVKSGFKYEQYF; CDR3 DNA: TGTGCCAGCGTCAAATCGGGGTTCAAATACGAGCAGTACTTC
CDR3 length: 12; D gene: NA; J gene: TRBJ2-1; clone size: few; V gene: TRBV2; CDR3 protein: CASSARGHEQFF; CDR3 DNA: TGTGCCAGCAGTGCCAGGGGCCATGAGCAGTTCTTC
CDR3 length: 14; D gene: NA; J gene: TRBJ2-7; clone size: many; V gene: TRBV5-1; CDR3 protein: CASSPGSQGYEQYF; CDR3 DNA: TGCGCCAGCAGCCCCGGGTCGCAAGGCTACGAGCAGTACTTC
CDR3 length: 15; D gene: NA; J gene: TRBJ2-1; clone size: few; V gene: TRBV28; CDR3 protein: CASSLVHLANNEQFF; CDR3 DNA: TGTGCCAGCAGTTTAGTCCATCTAGCGAACAATGAGCAGTTCTTC
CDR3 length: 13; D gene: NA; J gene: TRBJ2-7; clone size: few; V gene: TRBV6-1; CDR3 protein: CASSPTARGEQYF; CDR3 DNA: TGTGCCAGCAGCCCGACCGCTCGGGGCGAGCAGTACTTC
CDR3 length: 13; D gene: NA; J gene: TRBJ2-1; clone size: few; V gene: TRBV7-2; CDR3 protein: CASSFPNNNEQFF; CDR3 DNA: TGTGCCAGCAGCTTCCCTAATAACAATGAGCAGTTCTTC
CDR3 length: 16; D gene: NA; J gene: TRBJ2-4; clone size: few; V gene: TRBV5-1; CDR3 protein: CASSLAPLTGTDIQYF; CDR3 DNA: TGCGCCAGCAGCTTGGCCCCCCTTACCGGAACGGACATTCAGTACTTC
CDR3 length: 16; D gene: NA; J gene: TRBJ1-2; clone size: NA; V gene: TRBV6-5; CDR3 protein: CASSYSSVILNYGYTF; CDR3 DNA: TGTGCCAGCAGTTACTCGTCGGTCATTCTTAACTATGGCTACACCTTC
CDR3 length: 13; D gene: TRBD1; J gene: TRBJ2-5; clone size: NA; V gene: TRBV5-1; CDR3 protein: CASRPRTGETQYF; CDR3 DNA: TGCGCCAGCAGACCTCGGACAGGAGAGACCCAGTACTTC
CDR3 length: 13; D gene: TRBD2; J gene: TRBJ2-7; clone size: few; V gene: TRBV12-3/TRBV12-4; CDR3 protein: CASSSSGAYEQYF; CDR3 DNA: TGTGCCAGCAGTTCTAGCGGGGCTTACGAGCAGTACTTC
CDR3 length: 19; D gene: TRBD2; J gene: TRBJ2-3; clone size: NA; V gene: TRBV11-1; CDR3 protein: CASSPRLAGKGPPGDTQYF; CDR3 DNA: TGTGCCAGCAGCCCGAGACTAGCCGGGAAGGGCCCTCCGGGAGATACGCAGTATTTT
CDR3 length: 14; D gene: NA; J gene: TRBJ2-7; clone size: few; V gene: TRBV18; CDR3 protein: CASSHGDGGYEQYF; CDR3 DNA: TGTGCCAGCTCCCACGGGGACGGAGGGTACGAGCAGTACTTC
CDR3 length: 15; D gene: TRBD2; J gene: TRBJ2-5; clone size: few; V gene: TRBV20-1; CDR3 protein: CSAREGGSPLETQYF; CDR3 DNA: TGCAGTGCTAGAGAGGGCGGGAGTCCGCTGGAGACCCAGTACTTC
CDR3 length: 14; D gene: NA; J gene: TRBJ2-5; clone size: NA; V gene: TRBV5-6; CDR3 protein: CASSLWQVSETQYF; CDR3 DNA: TGTGCCAGCAGCTTGTGGCAGGTTTCGGAGACCCAGTACTTC
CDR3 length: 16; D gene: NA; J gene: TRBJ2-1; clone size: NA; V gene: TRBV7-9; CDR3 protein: CASSLPGIYSYNEQFF; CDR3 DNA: TGTGCCAGCAGCTTACCCGGGATTTACTCCTACAATGAGCAGTTCTTC
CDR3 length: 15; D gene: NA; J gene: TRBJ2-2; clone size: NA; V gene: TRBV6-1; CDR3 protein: CASSVGRPNTGELFF; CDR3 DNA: TGTGCCAGCAGTGTCGGGCGGCCGAACACCGGGGAGCTGTTTTTT
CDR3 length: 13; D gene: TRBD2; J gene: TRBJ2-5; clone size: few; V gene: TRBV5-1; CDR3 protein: CASRAGVTETQYF; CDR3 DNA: TGCGCCAGCCGCGCGGGAGTTACAGAGACCCAGTACTTC